Below are 28 T cell receptor beta chains sequenced from a single sample in a study of T-cell memory formation after mild COVID-19. TCRdb independently ran MiXCR on the 5' RACE reads; one entry per CDR3 protein. The table includes 150,000 to 200,000 distinct CDR3 sequences, about 18% detected once. The sequenced sample consisted of PBMCs or a T cell subset sorted from them (not recorded which). These receptors came from a man between 18 and 35 years old who had mild COVID-19 (a few samples of this study predate the infection). Cell type and time point are not known.

The chain uses TRBV4-3 and TRBJ1-4, with D tentatively TRBD1 (5 bases). This CDR3 region has 15 residues. Deletions cut 0 bases from V and 13 bases from J, with 18 bases between. CDR1 is LGHNA, CDR2 YSLEER, per germline. CDR3 coding DNA: TGCGCCAGCAGCCAAGATGCGGTAACGGGGGGAGGACTGTTTTTT. This translates into CASSQDAVTGGGLFF.

This clonotype was seen a few times. CDR3 in DNA: TGCGCCAGCAGCCACGACGGAGGGGCAGATACGCAGTATTTT. Its protein product is CASSHDGGADTQYF. V is TRBV4-1 and J is TRBJ2-3, with D perhaps TRBD2 (6 bases). Germline values: CDR1 MGHRA, CDR2 YSYEKL. V lost 3 bases and J lost 4, with 11 bases in between. There are 14 residues in the CDR3.

This clonotype was seen only a few times. V gene TRBV7-6 combines with J gene TRBJ1-5; a weak D match, TRBD1 (6 bases). In germline, CDR1 is SGHVS, CDR2 FNYEAQ. The CDR3 loop spans 14 amino acids. V was pared by 3 bases and J by 9 bases, with 15 bases between. The CDR3 region has the DNA TGTGCCAGCAGCTTGCAGGACAGATCCGGGCCCCAGCATTTT. This codes for CASSLQDRSGPQHF. Full variable domain (outside the CDR3, taken from reference TRBV7-6 and TRBJ1-5): GAGVSQSPRYKVTKRGQDVALRCDPISGHVSLYWYRQALGQGPEFLTYFNYEAQQDKSGLPNDRFSAERPEGSISTLTIQRTEQRDSAMYRCASSLQDRSGPQHFGDGTRLSIL.

This chain uses TRBV24-1 with TRBJ1-5; no definite D call. Germline V CDR1 and CDR2: KGHDR, SFDVKD. V lost 4 bases and J 7 bases, leaving 13 bases between the germline ends. CDR3 length equals 14 residues. The CDR3 spells CATSESGRGQPQHF. The CDR3 DNA sequence: TGTGCCACCAGTGAATCGGGTCGAGGACAGCCCCAGCATTTT.

This clonotype was seen only a few times. This chain links TRBV12-3 or TRBV12-4 with TRBJ1-2, with D uncertain. Trimming removed 2 bases at V and 3 bases at J, with 7 bases between. The CDR3 covers 13 residues. CDR3 protein: CASSLQEDYGYTF. CDR3 sequence (DNA): TGTGCCAGCAGTTTACAGGAGGACTATGGCTACACCTTC.

This chain connects TRBV12-3 or TRBV12-4 to TRBJ1-2; D gene unclear. V was clipped by 10 bases and J by 0 bases, with 12 bases between them. This CDR3 comprises 13 residues. The CDR3 region has the DNA TGTGCCACCAGAGAAGACTCTAACTATGGCTACACCTTC. Encoded protein: CATREDSNYGYTF.

The chain couples TRBV20-1 to TRBJ2-3; 10 bases are shared with TRBD2. This CDR3 is 15 amino acids long. From germline, CDR1 is DFQATT and CDR2 SNEGSKA (reference sequence). The ends lost 1 base at V and 2 bases at J; junction bases unmatched: 3. The CDR3 sequence: CSARVLAGVTDTQYF. CDR3 nucleotides: TGCAGTGCTAGAGTTCTAGCGGGGGTCACAGATACGCAGTATTTT.

V is TRBV20-1 and J is TRBJ1-4; no clear D. The CDR3 sequence is 13 residues long. Germline CDR1 is DFQATT and CDR2 is SNEGSKA (reference sequence). Trimming removed 6 bases at V and 2 bases at J, with 10 bases between. The CDR3 region has the DNA TGCAGTGCGCCACGTCCTACTAATGAAAAACTGTTTTTT. This encodes CSAPRPTNEKLFF.

CDR3 coding DNA: TGCGCCAGCAGCCAAAGAGATCTTAATGAAAAACTGTTTTTT. Translating gives CASSQRDLNEKLFF. The chain recombines TRBV4-1 with TRBJ1-4; D is unresolved. The V and J ends lost 2 bases and 4 bases respectively, with 8 bases between them. The germline V gene has CDR1 MGHRA and CDR2 YSYEKL. The CDR3 runs to 14 residues.

V is TRBV5-1 and J is TRBJ2-3; the D gene could be TRBD1 or TRBD2 (5 bases each). The length of the CDR3 is 16 residues. Trimming stripped 0 bases from V and 2 bases from J, with 13 bases between. Per germline, CDR1 SGHRS and CDR2 YFSETQ. The CDR3 DNA follows: TGCGCCAGCAGCTTGGTCCGGGGCCCCCTCACAGATACGCAGTATTTT. Its translation is CASSLVRGPLTDTQYF.

The V call is TRBV9, the J call TRBJ2-2; 8 bases align to TRBD2. The J segment lost 1 base and the V segment lost 3 bases, leaving 11 bases of the junction unmatched. CDR3 size: 18 residues. From germline, CDR1 is SGDLS and CDR2 YYNGEE. The CDR3 DNA is TGTGCCAGCAGCGGGGTTGCGGGGGGATTACTGAACACCGGGGAGCTGTTTTTT. It yields the protein CASSGVAGGLLNTGELFF.

This sequence joins TRBV5-1 and TRBJ1-1; possibly TRBD1 for D (6 bases). Germline CDR1 reads SGHRS; CDR2 reads YFSETQ. The length of the CDR3 is 15 residues. Trimming removed 5 bases at V and 4 bases at J, with 18 bases between. In DNA, the CDR3 is TGCGCCAGCAGTGCCCGGGGCAGGGGTTTCACTGAAGCTTTCTTT. It is translated as CASSARGRGFTEAFF.

This chain links TRBV6-1 with TRBJ2-7; 9 positions agree with TRBD2. Trimming removed 8 bases from V and 7 bases from J; junction bases left unmatched: 18. This CDR3 is built from 16 residues. CDR1 is MNHNS, CDR2 SASEGT, per germline. The chain's CDR3 is CASGPASGAKYVEQYV. CDR3 sequence (DNA): TGTGCCAGCGGTCCGGCTAGCGGGGCCAAATACGTGGAGCAGTACGTC.

A few counts support this clonotype. The V call is TRBV7-2, the J call TRBJ2-5, with D perhaps given as TRBD1 or TRBD2 (5 bases each). The CDR3 sequence is 14 residues long. Germline V gene lookup returns CDR1 SGHTA and CDR2 FQGNSA. The V gene lost 3 bases and the J gene lost 4 bases, with 12 bases spanning the gap. For the CDR3, the DNA is TGTGCCAGCAGCTTTAGTCCTGGGGGAGAGACCCAGTACTTC. Its protein is CASSFSPGGETQYF.

V and J are TRBV5-6 and TRBJ1-1, with D possibly matching TRBD1 (5 bases). The CDR3 is 15 amino acids. Trimming removed 3 bases from V and 3 bases from J, with 15 bases in between. Germline values: CDR1 SGHDT, CDR2 YYEEEE. The CDR3 loop reads CASSSERDRHTEAFF. CDR3 nucleotides: TGTGCCAGCAGCTCAGAGAGGGACCGGCACACTGAAGCTTTCTTT. The full variable domain, completed using reference TRBV5-6 and TRBJ1-1, is DAGVTQSPTHLIKTRGQQVTLRCSPKSGHDTVSWYQQALGQGPQFIFQYYEEEERQRGNFPDRFSGHQFPNYSSELNVNALLLGDSALYLCASSSERDRHTEAFFGQGTRLTVV.

This clonotype appeared a few times. The rearrangement joins TRBV20-1 to TRBJ2-3, with 9 bases fitting TRBD2. The CDR3 covers 15 residues. Germline values: CDR1 DFQATT, CDR2 SNEGSKA (reference sequence). J gave up 7 bases and V 4 bases, and 12 bases lay outside the gene matches. DNA for the CDR3: TGCAGTGCTAAAAAGGGTTCAGCGGGGGGAAATACGCAGTATTTT. It specifies CSAKKGSAGGNTQYF.

This clonotype was recorded many times. The chain employs TRBV2 and TRBJ1-5; D is unclear. This CDR3 is 12 amino acids long. Trimming removed 7 bases from V and 3 bases from J, with 7 bases in between. The germline V gene encodes CDR1 SNHLY and CDR2 FYNNEI. The CDR3 nucleotides are TGTGCCAGCAAACTGTACAATCAGCCCCAGCATTTT. Its translation: CASKLYNQPQHF.

This clonotype has only a few counts. The gene calls are TRBV6-5 and TRBJ1-6; D not resolved. Germline V gene sequence: CDR1 MNHEY, CDR2 SVGAGI. This CDR3 is 14 amino acids long. V was shortened by 2 bases and J by 9 bases, with 11 bases between the two germline ends. CDR3 protein: CASSYRPLSSPLHF. DNA of the CDR3: TGTGCCAGCAGTTACCGGCCTCTCTCTTCACCCCTCCACTTT.

This clonotype was detected a few times. The chain combines TRBV5-5 with TRBJ2-3; D gene ambiguous. With 0 bases removed from V and 4 bases from J, the gap between germline ends came to 6 bases. The germline V gene encodes CDR1 SGHKS and CDR2 YYEKEE (reference sequence). This CDR3 has 13 amino acids. This chain's CDR3 is CASSLVGSDTQYF. The CDR3 region has the DNA TGTGCCAGCAGCTTGGTGGGTTCAGATACGCAGTATTTT.

This clonotype was observed a handful of times. The V and J genes are TRBV7-9 and TRBJ1-1; tentatively, D is TRBD1 (5 bases). CDR3 size: 14 residues. Trimming took 2 bases from V and 1 from J, leaving 8 bases between them. CDR1 and CDR2 (germline): SEHNR, FQNEAQ (reference sequence). The CDR3 sequence: CASSLTGQNTEAFF. Here the CDR3 DNA reads TGTGCCAGCAGCTTAACCGGACAGAACACTGAAGCTTTCTTT.

This clonotype was seen a handful of times. The V call is TRBV6-5, the J call TRBJ1-6; perhaps TRBD1 as D (5 bases). Per the germline V gene, CDR1 is MNHEY and CDR2 is SVGAGI. V was pared by 0 bases and J by 8 bases, with 11 bases between. The CDR3 is 15 residues long. CDR3 amino acids: CASSYSGPGDSPLHF. In DNA, the CDR3 is TGTGCCAGCAGTTACTCGGGACCGGGCGATTCACCCCTCCACTTT.

The chain uses TRBV24-1 and TRBJ2-3; 7 bases fit TRBD1. Unmatched junction bases numbered 3, after V lost 3 bases and J lost 1 base. Per the germline V gene, CDR1 is KGHDR and CDR2 is SFDVKD. This CDR3 is 15 amino acids long. The CDR3 here is CATSDIGQGTDTQYF. In nucleotides, the CDR3 is TGTGCCACCAGTGATATAGGACAGGGCACAGATACGCAGTATTTT.

The genes are TRBV7-3 and TRBJ2-1; 7 bases are shared with TRBD2. Per germline, CDR1 SGHTA and CDR2 FQGTGA. This CDR3 has 15 residues. Trimming cost V 5 bases and J 9 bases; bases outside gene matches: 13. The CDR3 DNA is TGTGCCAGCAGCCCTAGGGCGGCGGGGGTAAGTGAGCAGTTCTTC. Translated: CASSPRAAGVSEQFF.

This clonotype was observed a few times. The J gene is TRBJ1-2, the V gene TRBV2; a weak D match, TRBD1 (6 bases). V was clipped by 7 bases and J by 6 bases, with 15 bases between them. CDR1 is SNHLY and CDR2 is FYNNEI in the germline V gene. This CDR3 has 13 amino acids. CDR3 nucleotides: TGTGCCAGCACCCGGGGGCGCCGGGATGGCTACACCTTC. Its translation is CASTRGRRDGYTF.

This clonotype has a handful of counts. The CDR3 is CASTLNWVGGRRELFF. The CDR3 DNA follows: TGTGCCAGCACCCTTAATTGGGTAGGGGGTCGTCGGGAGCTGTTTTTT. The chain has TRBV12-3 or TRBV12-4 and TRBJ2-2; possibly TRBD1 for D (6 bases). With 7 bases removed from V and 9 bases from J, the gap between germline ends came to 24 bases. CDR3 size: 16 residues.

This clonotype was counted between two and nine times. The chain links TRBV6-5 to TRBJ2-7; 10 nucleotides match TRBD1. The CDR3 covers 13 residues. The junction had 1 base not matched to a gene; V was cut back by 6 bases and J by 2 bases. Germline CDR1 and CDR2: MNHEY and SVGAGI. CDR3 nucleotides: TGTGCCAGCAGAGACAGGGGGCCCTACGAGCAGTACTTC. It is translated as CASRDRGPYEQYF.

The genes are TRBV7-2 and TRBJ1-2; no clear D. Germline V gene sequence: CDR1 SGHTA, CDR2 FQGNSA. Trimming shortened V by 5 bases and J by 8 bases, and 15 bases separated the two germline ends. This CDR3 is built from 13 residues. CDR3 sequence: CASSRELVPGYTF. The CDR3 DNA reads as TGTGCCAGCAGCCGGGAACTGGTACCGGGCTACACCTTC.

This clonotype showed up just a few times. The DNA of the CDR3 is TGCAGCGCTCCGCAGCCTTGGAACACTGAAGCTTTCTTT. Its protein is CSAPQPWNTEAFF. This chain uses TRBV20-1 with TRBJ1-1, with no clear D. This CDR3 is 13 amino acids long. CDR1 is DFQATT, CDR2 SNEGSKA, per germline (reference sequence).